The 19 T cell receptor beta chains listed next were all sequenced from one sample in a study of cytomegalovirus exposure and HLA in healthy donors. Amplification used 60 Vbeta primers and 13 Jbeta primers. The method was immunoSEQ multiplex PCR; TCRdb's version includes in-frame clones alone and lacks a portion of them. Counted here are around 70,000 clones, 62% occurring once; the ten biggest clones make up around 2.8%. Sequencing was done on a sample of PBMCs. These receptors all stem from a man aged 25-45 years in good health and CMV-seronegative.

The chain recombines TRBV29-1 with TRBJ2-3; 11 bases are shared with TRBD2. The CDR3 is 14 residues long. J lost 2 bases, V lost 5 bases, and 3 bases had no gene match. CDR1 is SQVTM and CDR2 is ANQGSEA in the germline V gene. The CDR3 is CSVPSGGTTDTQYF. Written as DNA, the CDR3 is TGCAGCGTTCCTAGCGGGGGGACCACAGATACGCAGTATTTT.

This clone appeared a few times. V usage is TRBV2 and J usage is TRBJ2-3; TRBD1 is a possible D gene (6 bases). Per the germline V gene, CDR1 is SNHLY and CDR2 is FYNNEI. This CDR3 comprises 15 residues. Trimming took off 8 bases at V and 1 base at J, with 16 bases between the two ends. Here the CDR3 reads CASEPTGRGTDTQYF. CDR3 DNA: TGTGCCAGCGAACCTACAGGGAGAGGCACAGATACGCAGTATTTT.

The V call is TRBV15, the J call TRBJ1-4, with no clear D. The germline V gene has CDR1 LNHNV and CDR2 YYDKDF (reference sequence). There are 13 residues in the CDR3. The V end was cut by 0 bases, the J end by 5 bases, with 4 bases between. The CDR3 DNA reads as TGTGCCACCAGCAGAGATCTGAATGAAAAACTGTTTTTT. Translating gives CATSRDLNEKLFF.

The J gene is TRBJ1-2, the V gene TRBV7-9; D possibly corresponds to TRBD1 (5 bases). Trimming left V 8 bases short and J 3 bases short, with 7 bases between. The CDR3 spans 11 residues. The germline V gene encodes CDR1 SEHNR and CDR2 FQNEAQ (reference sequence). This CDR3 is CASVQDYGYTF. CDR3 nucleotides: TGTGCCAGCGTACAGGACTATGGCTACACCTTC.

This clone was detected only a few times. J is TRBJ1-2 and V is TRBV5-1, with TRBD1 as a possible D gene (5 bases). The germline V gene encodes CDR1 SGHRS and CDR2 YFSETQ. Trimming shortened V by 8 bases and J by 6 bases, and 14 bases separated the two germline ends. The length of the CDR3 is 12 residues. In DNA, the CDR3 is TGCGCCAGTTCTCGGGGGGAAAATGGCTACACCTTC. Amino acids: CASSRGENGYTF.

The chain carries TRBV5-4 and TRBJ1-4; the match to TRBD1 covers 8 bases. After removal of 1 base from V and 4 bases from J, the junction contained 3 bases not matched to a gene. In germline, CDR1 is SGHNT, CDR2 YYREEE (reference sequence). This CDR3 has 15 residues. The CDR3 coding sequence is TGTGCCAGCAGCTTGTGGACAGGGCATAATGAAAAACTGTTTTTT. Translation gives CASSLWTGHNEKLFF.

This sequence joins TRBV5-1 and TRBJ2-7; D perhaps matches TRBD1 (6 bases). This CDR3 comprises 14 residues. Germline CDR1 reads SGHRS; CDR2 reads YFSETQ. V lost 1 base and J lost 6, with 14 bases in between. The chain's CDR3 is CASSLFRGGREQYF. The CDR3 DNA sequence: TGCGCCAGCAGCTTGTTCAGGGGCGGTCGCGAGCAGTACTTC. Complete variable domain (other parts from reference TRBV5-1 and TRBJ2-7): KAGVTQTPRYLIKTRGQQVTLSCSPISGHRSVSWYQQTPGQGLQFLFEYFSETQRNKGNFPGRFSGRQFSNSRSEMNVSTLELGDSALYLCASSLFRGGREQYFGPGTRLTVT.

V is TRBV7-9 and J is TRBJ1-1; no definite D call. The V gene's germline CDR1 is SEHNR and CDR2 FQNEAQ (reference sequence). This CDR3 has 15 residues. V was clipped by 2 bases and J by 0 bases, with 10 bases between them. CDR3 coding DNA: TGTGCCAGCAGCTTAATAAGCCGTGTGAACACTGAAGCTTTCTTT. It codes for CASSLISRVNTEAFF. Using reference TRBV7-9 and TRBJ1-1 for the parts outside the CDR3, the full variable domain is DTGVSQNPRHKITKRGQNVTFRCDPISEHNRLYWYRQTLGQGPEFLTYFQNEAQLEKSRLLSDRFSAERPKGSFSTLEIQRTEQGDSAMYLCASSLISRVNTEAFFGQGTRLTVV.

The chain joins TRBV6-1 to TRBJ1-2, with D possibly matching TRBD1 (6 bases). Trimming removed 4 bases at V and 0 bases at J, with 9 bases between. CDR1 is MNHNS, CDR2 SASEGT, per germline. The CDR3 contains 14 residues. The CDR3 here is CASSAGVTNYGYTF. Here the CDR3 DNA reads TGTGCCAGCAGTGCAGGGGTAACTAACTATGGCTACACCTTC.

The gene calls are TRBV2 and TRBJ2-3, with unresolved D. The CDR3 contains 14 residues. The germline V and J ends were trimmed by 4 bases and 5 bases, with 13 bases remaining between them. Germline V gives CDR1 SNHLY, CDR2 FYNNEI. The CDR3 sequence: CASSAGSSRDTQYF. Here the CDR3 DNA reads TGTGCCAGCAGTGCCGGGTCTTCGAGAGATACGCAGTATTTT.

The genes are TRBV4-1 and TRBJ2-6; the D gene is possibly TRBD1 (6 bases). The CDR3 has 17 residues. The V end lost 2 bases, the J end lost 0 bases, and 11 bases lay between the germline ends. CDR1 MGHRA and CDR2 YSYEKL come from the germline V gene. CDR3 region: CASSQRQDISGANVLTF. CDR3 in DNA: TGCGCCAGCAGCCAAAGACAGGATATCTCTGGGGCCAACGTCCTGACTTTC.

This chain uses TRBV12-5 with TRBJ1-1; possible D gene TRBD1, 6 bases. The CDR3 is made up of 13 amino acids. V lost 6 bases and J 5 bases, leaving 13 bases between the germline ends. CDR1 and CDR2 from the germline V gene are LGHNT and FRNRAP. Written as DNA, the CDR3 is TGTGCTAGTGGCCATCTGGACAGAACTGAAGCTTTCTTT. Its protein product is CASGHLDRTEAFF.

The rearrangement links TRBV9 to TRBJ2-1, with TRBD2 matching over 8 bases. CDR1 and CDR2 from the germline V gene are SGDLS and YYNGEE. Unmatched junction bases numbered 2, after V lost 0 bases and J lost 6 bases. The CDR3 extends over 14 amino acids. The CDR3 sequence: CASSVAGGLNEQFF. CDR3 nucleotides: TGTGCCAGCAGCGTAGCGGGGGGGCTCAATGAGCAGTTCTTC.

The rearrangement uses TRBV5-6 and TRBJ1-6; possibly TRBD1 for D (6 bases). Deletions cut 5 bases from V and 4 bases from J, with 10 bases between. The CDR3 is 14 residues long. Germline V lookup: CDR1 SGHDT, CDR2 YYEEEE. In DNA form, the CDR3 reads TGTGCCAGCAGTGGACAGTTATATAATTCACCCCTCCACTTT. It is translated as CASSGQLYNSPLHF.

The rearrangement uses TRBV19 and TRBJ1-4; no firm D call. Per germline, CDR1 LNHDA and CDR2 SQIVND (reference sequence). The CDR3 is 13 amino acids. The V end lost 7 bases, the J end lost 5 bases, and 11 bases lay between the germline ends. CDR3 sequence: CASTAPGNEKLFF. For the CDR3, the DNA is TGTGCCAGTACCGCCCCGGGGAATGAAAAACTGTTTTTT.

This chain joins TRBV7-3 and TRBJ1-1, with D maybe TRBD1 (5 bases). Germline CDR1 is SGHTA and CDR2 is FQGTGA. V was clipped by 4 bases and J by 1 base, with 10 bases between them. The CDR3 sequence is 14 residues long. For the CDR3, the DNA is TGTGCCAGCAGCTCCGGGGGAGCGAACACTGAAGCTTTCTTT. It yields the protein CASSSGGANTEAFF. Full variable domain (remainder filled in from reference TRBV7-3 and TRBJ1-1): GAGVSQTPSNKVTEKGKYVELRCDPISGHTALYWYRQSLGQGPEFLIYFQGTGAADDSGLPNDRFFAVRPEGSVSTLKIQRTERGDSAVYLCASSSGGANTEAFFGQGTRLTVV.

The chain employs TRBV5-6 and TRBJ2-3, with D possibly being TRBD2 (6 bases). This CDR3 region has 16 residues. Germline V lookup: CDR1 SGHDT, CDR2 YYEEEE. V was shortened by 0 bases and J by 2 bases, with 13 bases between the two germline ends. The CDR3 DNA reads TGTGCCAGCAGCTTGGCACTAGCCCCGCTCACAGATACGCAGTATTTT. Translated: CASSLALAPLTDTQYF.

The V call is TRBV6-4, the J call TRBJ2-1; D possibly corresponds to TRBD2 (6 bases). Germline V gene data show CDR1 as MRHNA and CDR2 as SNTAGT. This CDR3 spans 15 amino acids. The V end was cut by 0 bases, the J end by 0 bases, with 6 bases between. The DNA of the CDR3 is TGTGCCAGCAGTGACTCAGCGGGCTCCTACAATGAGCAGTTCTTC. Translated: CASSDSAGSYNEQFF.

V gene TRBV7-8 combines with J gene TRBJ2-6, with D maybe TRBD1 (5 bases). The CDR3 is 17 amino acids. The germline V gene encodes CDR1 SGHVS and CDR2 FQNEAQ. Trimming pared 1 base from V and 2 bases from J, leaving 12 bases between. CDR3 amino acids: CASSLVIWGPGANVLTF. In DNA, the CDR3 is TGTGCCAGCAGCTTAGTGATTTGGGGCCCTGGGGCCAACGTCCTGACTTTC.